Listed below are T cell receptor beta chains from one sample, sequenced in a study of blood T cell repertoires in COVID-19. Sequencing used immunoSEQ multiplex PCR; TCRdb keeps in-frame clones, though not all of them. The sample lists 230,000 or so clones, 88% occurring once. The specimen sequenced was PBMCs or T cells enriched from blood (not recorded which). The receptor set was obtained from a woman aged 50 to 65 with acute COVID-19. CDR3s include the opening cysteine and the closing phenylalanine or tryptophan. The order of the fields is D gene, J gene, V gene, CDR3 protein. D genes are given only for firm matches.

TRBD1 | TRBJ2-2 | TRBV30 | CASSSWDRQRTGELFF
. | TRBJ2-2 | TRBV7-9 | CAIVWAGHSNTGELFF
. | TRBJ2-3 | TRBV10-2 | CASRLTLSPTDTQYF
TRBD2 | TRBJ2-1 | TRBV4-2 | CASSQLLAGGNNEQFF
TRBD1 | TRBJ1-6 | TRBV9 | CASSAPTGGGGSPLHF
. | TRBJ1-2 | TRBV24-1 | CATSDPQGPVYGYTF
TRBD1 | TRBJ2-7 | TRBV14 | CASSQPRDRGKQYF
. | TRBJ2-6 | TRBV5-1 | CASSLVGESSGANVLTF
TRBD1 | TRBJ2-7 | TRBV7-9 | CASSDGTGGHYEQYF
TRBD1 | TRBJ1-4 | TRBV11-1 | CASSEQGRFEKLFF
TRBD2 | TRBJ2-1 | TRBV28 | CASSPLAGGFPYNEQFF
. | TRBJ2-7 | TRBV28 | CASSFRVSGDYEQYF
TRBD2 | TRBJ2-1 | TRBV19 | CASWGGSGSGEFF
TRBD1 | TRBJ1-3 | TRBV10-2 | CASSEPRQGSGNTIYF
. | TRBJ1-1 | TRBV19 | CASSINFRGTWGTEAFF
. | TRBJ1-1 | TRBV7-9 | CASSLGGTLTEAFF
TRBD2 | TRBJ2-1 | TRBV27 | CASSLRLAGINEQFF
TRBD1 | TRBJ1-4 | TRBV28 | CASSFGTGKGDEKLFF
. | TRBJ2-7 | TRBV7-2 | CASSLAFGSSYEQYF
. | TRBJ1-3 | TRBV15 | CATSRGGGSGNTIYF
. | TRBJ1-1 | TRBV25-1 | CASRGTTQNTEAFF
. | TRBJ2-7 | TRBV6-2/TRBV6-3 | CASSYQTGLSYEQYF
. | TRBJ1-4 | TRBV6-5 | CATRTNEKLFF
. | TRBJ1-1 | TRBV27 | CASSFNRVMNTEAFF
TRBD1 | TRBJ2-1 | TRBV27 | CASSLGTVGIRSYNEQFF
TRBD1 | TRBJ2-7 | TRBV6-5 | CASSYSKARGYYEQYF
TRBD1 | TRBJ2-7 | TRBV28 | CASSLGQGANEQYF
. | TRBJ1-5 | TRBV4-3 | CASSLIRGGNQPQHF
TRBD2 | TRBJ2-7 | TRBV7-6 | CASSRGTSGAYEQYF
TRBD1 | TRBJ1-1 | TRBV27 | CASSLRLVGTVKTEAFF
TRBD2 | TRBJ2-5 | TRBV15 | CATSKGYGLAGVETQYF
. | TRBJ2-1 | TRBV5-1 | CASSLAALNNNEQFF
. | TRBJ1-4 | TRBV4-3 | CASSPRGLSNEKLFF
TRBD1 | TRBJ2-7 | TRBV27 | CASSRGQGYRLDNYEQYF
TRBD1 | TRBJ1-5 | TRBV7-8 | CASTPGTGGPFQHF
. | TRBJ1-2 | TRBV29-1 | CSVEQGSYGYTF
. | TRBJ1-1 | TRBV5-1 | CASSSRTTEAFF
. | TRBJ1-5 | TRBV27 | CASSLWSGSQPQHF
TRBD2 | TRBJ2-5 | TRBV28 | CASSLEIAGGEQETQYF
. | TRBJ1-2 | TRBV19 | CASSITPNTNYGYTF
. | TRBJ1-1 | TRBV6-5 | CASSYTQGTNTEAFF
TRBD2 | TRBJ2-7 | TRBV2 | CASSALGLAGDEQYF
TRBD1 | TRBJ2-7 | TRBV7-2 | CASSSDRGYEQYF
. | TRBJ1-1 | TRBV7-9 | CASSPLGGTEAFF
. | TRBJ1-4 | TRBV20-1 | CSATRGEKLFF
TRBD1 | TRBJ1-5 | TRBV6-1 | CASSESGGVNQPQHF
. | TRBJ2-1 | TRBV6-4 | CASSDSRGTIDEQFF
. | TRBJ1-5 | TRBV7-6 | CASSLIQGINQPQHF
. | TRBJ2-1 | TRBV5-6 | CASSLQPAGWNEQFF
. | TRBJ2-3 | TRBV25-1 | CASSVLDTQYF
. | TRBJ1-3 | TRBV2 | CASSEALRGYGNTIYF
. | TRBJ1-2 | TRBV28 | CASSSQGLGGYTF
. | TRBJ2-3 | TRBV19 | CASNTRRRGGTDTQYF
. | TRBJ2-3 | TRBV9 | CASSVGQLVSTDTQYF
. | TRBJ1-1 | TRBV29-1 | CSVAGGTNTEAFF